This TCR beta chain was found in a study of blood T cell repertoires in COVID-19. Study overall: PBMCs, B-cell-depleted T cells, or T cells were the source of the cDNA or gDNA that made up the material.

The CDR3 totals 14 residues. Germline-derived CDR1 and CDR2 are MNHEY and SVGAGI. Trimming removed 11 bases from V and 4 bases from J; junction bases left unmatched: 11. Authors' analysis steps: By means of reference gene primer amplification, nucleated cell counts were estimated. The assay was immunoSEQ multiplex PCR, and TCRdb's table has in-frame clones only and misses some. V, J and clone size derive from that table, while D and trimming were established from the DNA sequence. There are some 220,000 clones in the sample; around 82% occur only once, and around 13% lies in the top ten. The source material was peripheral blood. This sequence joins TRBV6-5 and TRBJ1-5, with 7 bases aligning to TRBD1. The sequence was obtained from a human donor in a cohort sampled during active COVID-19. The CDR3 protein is CAGQGGPLNQPQHF. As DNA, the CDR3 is TGTGCCGGGCAAGGGGGCCCCCTAAATCAGCCCCAGCATTTT.